One sample yielded the 16 T cell receptor beta chains listed below, sequenced in a study of identical twins. One entry per CDR3 protein results from TCRdb running MiXCR on the 5' RACE reads. The table has under 800,000 distinct CDR3 sequences, around 21% seen once. A further study also used this sample, focusing on T cells expressing NK-cell markers.

The material sequenced was PBMCs. The receptors were gathered from a woman under 30 in good health.

The chain couples TRBV5-1 to TRBJ2-3; D remains ambiguous. Between the trimmed V and J ends, which lost 3 bases and 6 bases, there was a span of 14 bases. CDR3 length: 14 residues. Germline values: CDR1 SGHRS, CDR2 YFSETQ. The CDR3 spells CASSSRSHTDTQYF. The CDR3, as DNA: TGCGCCAGCAGCTCACGCAGCCACACGGATACGCAGTATTTT.

About this clonotype: A junction boundary mismatches the germline segment, possibly from a read error. The chain recombines TRBV5-6 with TRBJ2-1, with D perhaps assigned TRBD1 or TRBD2 (6 bases each). Germline CDR1 SGHDT, CDR2 YYEEEE. The CDR3 has 15 amino acids. CDR3 in DNA: TGTGCCAGCAGCCTAGGGGGGAGAGCGCTCAATGGGCAGTTCTTC. Its translation: CASSLGGRALNGQFF.

The chain employs TRBV15 and TRBJ1-2; the D is unclear. Germline-derived CDR1 and CDR2 are LNHNV and YYDKDF (reference sequence). V lost 0 bases, J lost 7 bases, and 9 bases lay in between. The CDR3 has 13 amino acids. The CDR3 is CATSRDGSGGYTF. The CDR3 nucleotides are TGTGCCACCAGCAGAGACGGATCGGGTGGCTACACCTTC.

The genes are TRBV3-1 and TRBJ2-5; weak D call: TRBD2 (5 bases). Germline V gene sequence: CDR1 LGHDT, CDR2 YNNKEL (reference sequence). CDR3 length: 17 residues. The V end lost 3 bases, the J end lost 5 bases, and 22 bases lay between the germline ends. This CDR3 is CASSQNSASLAGETQYF. CDR3 DNA sequence: TGTGCCAGCAGCCAGAATTCCGCCTCGCTAGCCGGGGAGACCCAGTACTTC.

The rearrangement joins TRBV6-5 to TRBJ2-2; possibly TRBD2 for D (6 bases). This CDR3 spans 15 amino acids. Trimming took off 0 bases at V and 5 bases at J, with 10 bases between the two ends. Germline V gives CDR1 MNHEY, CDR2 SVGAGI. The CDR3 DNA follows: TGTGCCAGCAGTTACTCGGAGGGAGCAACCGGGGAGCTGTTTTTT. Its translation: CASSYSEGATGELFF.

This clonotype was detected only a few times. The CDR3 sequence: CSVVGRISNTEAFF. The CDR3 nucleotides read TGCAGCGTTGTTGGCAGAATTTCGAACACTGAAGCTTTCTTT. The V call is TRBV29-1, the J call TRBJ1-1; D is uncertain. V was shortened by 4 bases and J by 1 base, with 13 bases between the two germline ends. This CDR3 is 14 amino acids long. The V gene's germline CDR1 is SQVTM and CDR2 ANQGSEA.

This clonotype was detected only a few times. The J gene is TRBJ2-3, the V gene TRBV3-1; tentative D call: TRBD2 (6 bases). This CDR3 is 14 amino acids long. V was cut by 2 bases and J by 7 bases, with 13 bases left in between. Germline V gene data show CDR1 as LGHDT and CDR2 as YNNKEL (reference sequence). CDR3 protein: CASSQSHGGNTQYF. The CDR3 bases are TGTGCCAGCAGCCAAAGCCATGGGGGGAATACGCAGTATTTT.

The V gene is TRBV20-1, the J gene TRBJ2-7; 11 nucleotides align to TRBD2. Per germline, CDR1 DFQATT and CDR2 SNEGSKA (reference sequence). The CDR3 totals 15 residues. The V gene end was trimmed by 3 bases and the J gene end by 1 base; junction bases not matched to a gene: 5. CDR3 coding DNA: TGCAGTGCTAGCTCGGGGACTAGCGGTTCCTACGAGCAGTACTTC. Translated, it gives CSASSGTSGSYEQYF.

Many counts were recorded for this clonotype. This sequence joins TRBV6-4 and TRBJ2-3, with unresolved D. Germline assignment: CDR1 MRHNA and CDR2 SNTAGT. V lost 4 bases, J lost 3 bases, and 14 bases lay in between. This CDR3 is built from 15 residues. The CDR3 nucleotides are TGTGCCAGCAGTGTTTCTAGTGAGGCGACAGATACGCAGTATTTT. Its translation: CASSVSSEATDTQYF.

This clonotype has at least ten counts. The chain couples TRBV20-1 to TRBJ1-1; the D gene is possibly TRBD1 (5 bases). The V gene lost 3 bases and the J gene lost 11 bases, with 10 bases spanning the gap. The germline CDR1 and CDR2 sequences are DFQATT and SNEGSKA (reference sequence). The CDR3 is made up of 10 amino acids. The CDR3 region has the DNA TGCAGTGCTAGCAGGGTTGTGGCTTTCTTT. It is translated as CSASRVVAFF.

The rearrangement joins TRBV10-1 to TRBJ2-4; perhaps TRBD2 as D (5 bases). The germline CDR1 and CDR2 sequences are WNHNN and SYGVQD (reference sequence). V lost 6 bases and J 7 bases, leaving 13 bases between the germline ends. This CDR3 is built from 13 residues. CDR3 residues: CASSAAPGNIQYF. The CDR3 bases are TGCGCCAGCAGCGCGGCTCCGGGGAACATTCAGTACTTC.

This clonotype was detected many times. V gene TRBV20-1 combines with J gene TRBJ2-7, with 7 positions matching TRBD1. Germline V gene data show CDR1 as DFQATT and CDR2 as SNEGSKA (reference sequence). The CDR3 has 12 amino acids. J gave up 2 bases and V 5 bases, and 3 bases lay outside the gene matches. CDR3 protein: CSAGDRTYEQYF. The DNA of the CDR3 is TGCAGTGCTGGGGACAGAACCTACGAGCAGTACTTC.

The chain uses TRBV15 and TRBJ2-3; 9 nucleotides align to TRBD2. This CDR3 is 13 amino acids long. The J segment lost 2 bases and the V segment lost 8 bases, leaving 2 bases of the junction unmatched. Germline V gene lookup returns CDR1 LNHNV and CDR2 YYDKDF (reference sequence). The CDR3 sequence: CATGGGDTDTQYF. Written as DNA, the CDR3 is TGTGCCACCGGCGGGGGGGACACAGATACGCAGTATTTT. Supplemented by reference TRBV15 and TRBJ2-3, the full variable domain reads DAMVIQNPRYQVTQFGKPVTLSCSQTLNHNVMYWYQQKSSQAPKLLFHYYDKDFNNEADTPDNFQSRRPNTSFCFLDIRSPGLGDTAMYLCATGGGDTDTQYFGPGTRLTVL.

This chain joins TRBV5-1 and TRBJ2-1; 11 nucleotides align to TRBD2. Germline V lookup: CDR1 SGHRS, CDR2 YFSETQ. V lost 0 bases and J lost 9; bases outside the gene matches: 11. The CDR3 has 17 amino acids. DNA for the CDR3: TGCGCCAGCAGCTTGGACCCGGGACTAGCGGCATCGGGTGAGCAGTTCTTC. Its translation is CASSLDPGLAASGEQFF.

This clonotype was seen a few times. The chain couples TRBV5-1 to TRBJ2-3; 7 nucleotides align to TRBD2. The CDR3 spans 16 residues. V was clipped by 0 bases and J by 3 bases; unmatched bases: 7. Germline CDR1 and CDR2: SGHRS and YFSETQ. The CDR3 protein is CASSLDPGTKTDTQYF. The CDR3 DNA is TGCGCCAGCAGCTTGGATCCCGGGACTAAAACAGATACGCAGTATTTT.

CDR3 bases: TGCAGCGTTGATAGCGGGGTTTACAATGAGCAGTTCTTC. It translates to CSVDSGVYNEQFF. This chain joins TRBV29-1 and TRBJ2-1; 8 nucleotides match TRBD2. With V trimmed by 3 bases and J by 4 bases, 2 bases remained unmatched. The germline CDR1 and CDR2 sequences are SQVTM and ANQGSEA. The CDR3 is 13 residues long.